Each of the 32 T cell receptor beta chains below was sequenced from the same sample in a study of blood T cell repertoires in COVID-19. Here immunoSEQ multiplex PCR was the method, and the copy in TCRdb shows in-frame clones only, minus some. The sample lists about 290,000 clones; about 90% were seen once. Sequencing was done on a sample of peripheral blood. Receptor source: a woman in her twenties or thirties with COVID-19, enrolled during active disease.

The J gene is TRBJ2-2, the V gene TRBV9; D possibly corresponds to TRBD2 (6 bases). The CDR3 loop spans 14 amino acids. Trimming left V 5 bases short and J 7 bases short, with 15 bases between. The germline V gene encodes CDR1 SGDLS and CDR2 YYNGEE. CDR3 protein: CASSGWGENGELFF. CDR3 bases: TGTGCCAGCAGTGGTTGGGGGGAGAACGGGGAGCTGTTTTTT.

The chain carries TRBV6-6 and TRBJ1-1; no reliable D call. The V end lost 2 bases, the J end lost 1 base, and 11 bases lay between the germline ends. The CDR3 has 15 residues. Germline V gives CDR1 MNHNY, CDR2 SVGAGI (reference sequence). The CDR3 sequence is CASSYRVEGNTEAFF. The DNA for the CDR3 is TGTGCCAGCAGTTACAGGGTAGAGGGGAACACTGAAGCTTTCTTT.

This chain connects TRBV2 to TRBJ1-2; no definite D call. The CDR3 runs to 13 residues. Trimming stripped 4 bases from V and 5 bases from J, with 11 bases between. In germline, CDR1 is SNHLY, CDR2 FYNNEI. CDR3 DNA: TGTGCCAGCAGTGGGACGGGAATATATGGCTACACCTTC. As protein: CASSGTGIYGYTF.

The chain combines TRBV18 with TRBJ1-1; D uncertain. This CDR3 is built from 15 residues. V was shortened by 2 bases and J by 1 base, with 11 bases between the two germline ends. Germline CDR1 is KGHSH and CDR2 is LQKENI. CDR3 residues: CASSPVRDTNTEAFF. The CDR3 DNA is TGTGCCAGCTCACCAGTACGGGATACGAACACTGAAGCTTTCTTT.

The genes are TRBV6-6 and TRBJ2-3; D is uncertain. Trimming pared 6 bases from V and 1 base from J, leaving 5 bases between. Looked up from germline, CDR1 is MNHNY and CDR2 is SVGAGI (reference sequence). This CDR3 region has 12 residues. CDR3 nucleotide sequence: TGTGCCAGCAGAATCGGCACAGATACGCAGTATTTT. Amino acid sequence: CASRIGTDTQYF.

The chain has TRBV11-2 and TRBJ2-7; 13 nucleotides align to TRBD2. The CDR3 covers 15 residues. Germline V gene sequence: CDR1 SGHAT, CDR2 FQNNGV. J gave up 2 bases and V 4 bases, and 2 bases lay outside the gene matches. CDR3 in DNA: TGTGCCAGCAGCTCACTAGCGGGGGGGCCCTACGAGCAGTACTTC. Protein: CASSSLAGGPYEQYF.

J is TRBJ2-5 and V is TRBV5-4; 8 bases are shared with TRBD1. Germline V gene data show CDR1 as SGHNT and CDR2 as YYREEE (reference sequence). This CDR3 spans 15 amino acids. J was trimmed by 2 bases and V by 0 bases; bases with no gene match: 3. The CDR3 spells CASSLVGTGQETQYF. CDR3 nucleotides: TGTGCCAGCAGCTTGGTCGGGACAGGTCAAGAGACCCAGTACTTC.

CDR3 DNA sequence: TGTGCCAGCGCTAGATATAAGAGGGAGGGGGAAAAACTGTTTTTT. It is translated as CASARYKREGEKLFF. The genes are TRBV6-6 and TRBJ1-4; TRBD1 might be the D (5 bases). Germline CDR1 is MNHNY and CDR2 is SVGAGI (reference sequence). V was trimmed by 8 bases and J by 8 bases, leaving 21 bases between them. This CDR3 comprises 15 residues.

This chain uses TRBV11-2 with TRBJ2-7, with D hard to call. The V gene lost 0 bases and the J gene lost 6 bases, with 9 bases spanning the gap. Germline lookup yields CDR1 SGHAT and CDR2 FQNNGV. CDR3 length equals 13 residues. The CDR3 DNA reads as TGTGCCAGCAGCTTAGATTTCCTCTCCGAGCAGTACTTC. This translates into CASSLDFLSEQYF.

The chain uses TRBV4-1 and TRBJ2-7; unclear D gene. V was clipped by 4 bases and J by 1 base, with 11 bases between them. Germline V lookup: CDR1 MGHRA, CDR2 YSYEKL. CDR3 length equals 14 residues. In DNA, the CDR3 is TGCGCCAGCAGCCCGAGAACCCCTTCCTACGAGCAGTACTTC. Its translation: CASSPRTPSYEQYF.

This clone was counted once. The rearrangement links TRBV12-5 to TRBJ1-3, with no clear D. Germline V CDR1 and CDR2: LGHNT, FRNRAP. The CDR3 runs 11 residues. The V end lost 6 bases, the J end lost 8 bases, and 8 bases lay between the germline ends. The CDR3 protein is CASGTSDTIYF. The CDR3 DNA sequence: TGTGCTAGTGGGACTTCCGACACCATATATTTT.

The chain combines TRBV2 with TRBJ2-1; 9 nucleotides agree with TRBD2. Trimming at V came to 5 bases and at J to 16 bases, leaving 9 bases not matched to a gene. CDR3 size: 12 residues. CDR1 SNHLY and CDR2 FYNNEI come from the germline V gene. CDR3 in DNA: TGTGCCAGCAGTAGCGGGGGGCCGGCGTACTTCTTC. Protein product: CASSSGGPAYFF.

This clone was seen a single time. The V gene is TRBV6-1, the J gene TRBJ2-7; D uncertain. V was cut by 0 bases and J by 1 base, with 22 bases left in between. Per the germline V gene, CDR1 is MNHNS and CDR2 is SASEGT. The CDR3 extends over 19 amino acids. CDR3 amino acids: CASSEARSWADLASYEQYF. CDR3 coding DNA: TGTGCCAGCAGTGAAGCGCGTTCGTGGGCTGACCTCGCGTCCTACGAGCAGTACTTC.

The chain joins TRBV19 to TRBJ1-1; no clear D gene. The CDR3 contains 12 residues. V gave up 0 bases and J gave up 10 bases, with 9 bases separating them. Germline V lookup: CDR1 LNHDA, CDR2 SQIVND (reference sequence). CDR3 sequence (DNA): TGTGCCAGTAGTATAGATCGGGGTCGAGCTTTCTTT. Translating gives CASSIDRGRAFF.

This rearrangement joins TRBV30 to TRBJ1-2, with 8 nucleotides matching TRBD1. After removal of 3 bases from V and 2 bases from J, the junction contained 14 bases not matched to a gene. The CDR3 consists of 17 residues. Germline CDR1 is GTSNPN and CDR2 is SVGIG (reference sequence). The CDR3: CAWSDRDRRTLNYGYTF. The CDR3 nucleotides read TGTGCCTGGAGCGACCGGGACAGGAGAACACTCAACTATGGCTACACCTTC.

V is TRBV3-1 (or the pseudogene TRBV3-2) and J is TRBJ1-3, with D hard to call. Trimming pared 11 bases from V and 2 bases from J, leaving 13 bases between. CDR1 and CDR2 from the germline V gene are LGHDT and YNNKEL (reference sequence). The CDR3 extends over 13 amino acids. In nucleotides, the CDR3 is TGTGCCTCTCAAAACGGGGCTGGAAACACCATATATTTT. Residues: CASQNGAGNTIYF.

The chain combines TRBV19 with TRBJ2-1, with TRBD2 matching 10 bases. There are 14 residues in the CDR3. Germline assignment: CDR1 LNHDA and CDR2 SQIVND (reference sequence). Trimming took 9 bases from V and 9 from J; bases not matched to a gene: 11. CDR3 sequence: CASSSSGGSSEQFF. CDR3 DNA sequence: TGTGCCAGCTCCTCTAGCGGGGGTTCGAGTGAGCAGTTCTTC.

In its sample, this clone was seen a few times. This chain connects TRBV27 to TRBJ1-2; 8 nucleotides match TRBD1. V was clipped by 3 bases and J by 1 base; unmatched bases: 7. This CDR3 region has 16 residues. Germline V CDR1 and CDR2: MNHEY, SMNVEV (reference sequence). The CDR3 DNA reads TGTGCCAGCAGTTTGAGCGGAGGACAGGGTAACTATGGCTACACCTTC. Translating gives CASSLSGGQGNYGYTF.

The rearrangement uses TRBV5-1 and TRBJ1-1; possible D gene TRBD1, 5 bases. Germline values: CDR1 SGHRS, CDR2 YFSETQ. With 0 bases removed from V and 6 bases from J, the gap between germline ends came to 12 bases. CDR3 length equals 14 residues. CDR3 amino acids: CASSLDWGGAEAFF. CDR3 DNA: TGCGCCAGCAGCTTGGACTGGGGAGGGGCTGAAGCTTTCTTT.

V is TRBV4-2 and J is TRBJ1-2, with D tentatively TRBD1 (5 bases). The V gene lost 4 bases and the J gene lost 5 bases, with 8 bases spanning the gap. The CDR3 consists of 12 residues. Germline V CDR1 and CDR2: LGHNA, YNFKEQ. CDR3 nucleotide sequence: TGTGCCAGCAGCCTTGGGGCGTATGGCTACACCTTC. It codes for CASSLGAYGYTF.

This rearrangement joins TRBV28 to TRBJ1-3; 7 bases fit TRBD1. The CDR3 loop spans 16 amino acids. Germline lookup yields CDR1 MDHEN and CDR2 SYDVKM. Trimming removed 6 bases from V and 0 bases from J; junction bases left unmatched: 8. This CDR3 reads CASRPGDSYSGNTIYF. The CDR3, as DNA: TGTGCCAGCAGACCAGGGGACAGCTACTCTGGAAACACCATATATTTT.

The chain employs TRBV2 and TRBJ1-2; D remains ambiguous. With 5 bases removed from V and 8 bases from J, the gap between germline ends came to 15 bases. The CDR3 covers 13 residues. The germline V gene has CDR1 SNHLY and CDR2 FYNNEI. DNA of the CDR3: TGTGCCAGCAGTACGACTAGGTCGGGGGGCTACACCTTC. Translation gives CASSTTRSGGYTF.

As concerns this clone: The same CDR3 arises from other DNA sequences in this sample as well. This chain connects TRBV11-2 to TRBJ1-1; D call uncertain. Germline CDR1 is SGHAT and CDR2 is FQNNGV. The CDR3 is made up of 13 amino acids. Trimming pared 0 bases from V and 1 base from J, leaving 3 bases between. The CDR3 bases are TGTGCCAGCAGCTTAGAGCGGAACACTGAAGCTTTCTTT. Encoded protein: CASSLERNTEAFF. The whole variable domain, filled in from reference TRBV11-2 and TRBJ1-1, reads EAGVAQSPRYKIIEKRQSVAFWCNPISGHATLYWYQQILGQGPKLLIQFQNNGVVDDSQLPKDRFSAERLKGVDSTLKIQPAKLEDSAVYLCASSLERNTEAFFGQGTRLTVV.

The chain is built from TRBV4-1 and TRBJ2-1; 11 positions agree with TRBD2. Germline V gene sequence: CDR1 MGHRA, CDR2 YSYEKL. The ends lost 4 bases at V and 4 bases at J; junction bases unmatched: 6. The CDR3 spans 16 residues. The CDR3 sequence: CASSPTRLAGYNEQFF. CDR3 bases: TGCGCCAGCAGCCCAACCAGACTAGCGGGGTACAATGAGCAGTTCTTC.

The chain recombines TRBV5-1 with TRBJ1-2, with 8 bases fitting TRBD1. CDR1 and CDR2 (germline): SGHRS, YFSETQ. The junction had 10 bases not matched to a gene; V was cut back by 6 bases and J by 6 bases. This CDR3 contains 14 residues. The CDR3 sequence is CASTLGQGSDGYTF. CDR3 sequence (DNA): TGCGCCAGCACTCTCGGACAGGGATCTGATGGCTACACCTTC. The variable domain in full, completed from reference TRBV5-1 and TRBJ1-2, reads KAGVTQTPRYLIKTRGQQVTLSCSPISGHRSVSWYQQTPGQGLQFLFEYFSETQRNKGNFPGRFSGRQFSNSRSEMNVSTLELGDSALYLCASTLGQGSDGYTFGSGTRLTVV.

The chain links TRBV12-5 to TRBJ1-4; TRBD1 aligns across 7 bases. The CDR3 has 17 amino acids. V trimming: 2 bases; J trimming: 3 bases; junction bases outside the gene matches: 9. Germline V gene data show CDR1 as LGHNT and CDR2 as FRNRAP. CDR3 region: CASGLSLTGPSNEKLFF. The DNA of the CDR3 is TGTGCTAGTGGTTTGTCACTGACAGGGCCGTCTAATGAAAAACTGTTTTTT.

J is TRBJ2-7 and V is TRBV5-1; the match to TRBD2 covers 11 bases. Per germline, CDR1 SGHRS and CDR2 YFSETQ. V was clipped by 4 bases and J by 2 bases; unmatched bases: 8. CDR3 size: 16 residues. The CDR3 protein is CASSRRLAGGTYEQYF. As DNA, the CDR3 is TGCGCCAGCAGCCGGAGGCTAGCGGGGGGTACCTACGAGCAGTACTTC.

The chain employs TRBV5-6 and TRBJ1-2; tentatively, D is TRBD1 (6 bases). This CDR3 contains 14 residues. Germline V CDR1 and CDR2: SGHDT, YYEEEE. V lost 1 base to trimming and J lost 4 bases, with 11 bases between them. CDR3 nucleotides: TGTGCCAGCAGCTTGTTAGGACAGTCCTATGGCTACACCTTC. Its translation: CASSLLGQSYGYTF.

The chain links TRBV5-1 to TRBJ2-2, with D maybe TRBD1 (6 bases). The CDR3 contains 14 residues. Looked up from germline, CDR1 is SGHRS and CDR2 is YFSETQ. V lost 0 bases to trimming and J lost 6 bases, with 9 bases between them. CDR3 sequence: CASSLVAGAGELFF. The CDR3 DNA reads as TGCGCCAGCAGCTTGGTAGCAGGGGCCGGGGAGCTGTTTTTT.

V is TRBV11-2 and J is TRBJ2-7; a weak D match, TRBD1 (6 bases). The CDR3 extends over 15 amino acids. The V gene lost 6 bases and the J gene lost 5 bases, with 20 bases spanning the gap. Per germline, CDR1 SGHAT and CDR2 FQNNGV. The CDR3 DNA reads TGTGCCAGCAGTTATCCAGTGGCAGGGGTGGACGAGCAGTACTTC. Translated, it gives CASSYPVAGVDEQYF.

In nucleotides, the CDR3 is TGTGCCAGCAGCGTAGCCAACACACAGGGTAGATACGAGCAGTACTTC. It codes for CASSVANTQGRYEQYF. The chain couples TRBV9 to TRBJ2-7; tentative D call: TRBD1 (6 bases). Germline V gives CDR1 SGDLS, CDR2 YYNGEE. The ends were cut back, 0 bases at V and 4 bases at J, with 17 bases in the middle. The CDR3 is made up of 16 amino acids. The full variable domain, in which reference TRBV9 and TRBJ2-7 provide the parts outside the CDR3, is DSGVTQTPKHLITATGQRVTLRCSPRSGDLSVYWYQQSLDQGLQFLIQYYNGEERAKGNILERFSAQQFPDLHSELNLSSLELGDSALYFCASSVANTQGRYEQYFGPGTRLTVT.

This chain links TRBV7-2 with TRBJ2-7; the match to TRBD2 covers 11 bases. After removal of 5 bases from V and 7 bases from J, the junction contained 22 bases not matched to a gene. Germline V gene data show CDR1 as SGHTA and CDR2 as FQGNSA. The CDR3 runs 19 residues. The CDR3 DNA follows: TGTGCCAGCAGCCCCCCCGCCCGGGTGCTAGCGGGGGGCCCTCTGGAGCAGTACTTC. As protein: CASSPPARVLAGGPLEQYF.